The 14 T cell receptor beta chains below were found in one sample sequenced in a study of response to subunit inactivated influenza vaccine. TCRdb passed the RT-PCR reads through MiXCR, listing each CDR3 protein once. The sample records about 500,000 distinct CDR3 sequences, 15% to 20% being singletons. The material was CD4+ T cells sorted from PBMCs, obtained around 2 years after vaccination. The receptors were gathered from a man aged 50 to 69 who received an inactivated influenza vaccine.

This clonotype was seen more than once but under ten times. The chain is built from TRBV20-1 and TRBJ2-1; TRBD2 aligns across 10 bases. V shed 5 bases, J shed 8 bases, and the junction held 12 bases outside the gene matches. CDR1 and CDR2 from the germline V gene are DFQATT and SNEGSKA (reference sequence). The CDR3 is made up of 15 amino acids. CDR3 sequence: CSAPHPSGSRDEQFF. CDR3 DNA: TGCAGTGCTCCTCACCCTAGCGGGAGTAGGGATGAGCAGTTCTTC.

This clonotype was counted between two and nine times. The chain uses TRBV6-1 and TRBJ1-1, with D possibly TRBD1 on 5 matching bases. V lost 3 bases and J 1 base, leaving 9 bases between the germline ends. The germline CDR1 and CDR2 sequences are MNHNS and SASEGT. This CDR3 is built from 14 residues. CDR3 loop: CASSEWGRNTEAFF. For the CDR3, the DNA is TGTGCCAGCAGTGAGTGGGGACGGAACACTGAAGCTTTCTTT.

This chain connects TRBV4-2 to TRBJ2-6, with TRBD1 identical over 7 bases. The CDR3 sequence is 22 residues long. The germline CDR1 and CDR2 sequences are LGHNA and YNFKEQ. With 4 bases clipped from V and 0 bases from J, the junction kept 21 bases outside the gene matches. The CDR3 is CASSLRQGRSWGSDSGANVLTF. CDR3 coding DNA: TGTGCCAGCAGCCTGAGACAGGGTCGGTCGTGGGGTTCGGACTCTGGGGCCAACGTCCTGACTTTC.

This clonotype has at least ten counts. The chain recombines TRBV10-3 with TRBJ1-2, with D possibly TRBD1 on 5 matching bases. Looked up from germline, CDR1 is ENHRY and CDR2 is SYGVKD. Trimming left V 8 bases short and J 4 bases short, with 14 bases between. The CDR3 is 13 amino acids. The CDR3 is CAISRELSYGYTF. The CDR3 nucleotides are TGTGCCATCTCCAGGGAGTTGAGCTATGGCTACACCTTC.

This clonotype was seen ten or more times. This rearrangement joins TRBV6-4 to TRBJ1-2; TRBD1 agrees at 9 bases. The CDR3 extends over 15 amino acids. Trimming cost V 4 bases and J 8 bases; bases outside gene matches: 11. CDR1 and CDR2 from the germline V gene are MRHNA and SNTAGT. The CDR3 protein is CASSVQTGGAEGYTF. CDR3 bases: TGTGCCAGCAGTGTACAAACAGGGGGCGCGGAAGGCTACACCTTC.

This rearrangement joins TRBV21-1 to TRBJ1-1; no check of the table's D call, TRBD1, against the DNA was made. TRBV21-1 represents a pseudogene. CDR3 length: 15 residues. Here the CDR3 reads CASSPRDRGRTEAFF. CDR3 bases: TGTGCCAGCAGCCCCCGGGACAGGGGGCGCACTGAAGCTTTCTTT.

The V gene is TRBV20-1, the J gene TRBJ2-7; D could derive from TRBD1 or TRBD2 (5 bases each). The CDR3 consists of 13 residues. Germline CDR1 reads DFQATT; CDR2 reads SNEGSKA (reference sequence). Between the trimmed V and J ends, which lost 3 bases and 6 bases, there was a span of 15 bases. The DNA for the CDR3 is TGCAGTGCTAGTTATAGAACCGGGGCCGAGCAGTACTTC. This translates into CSASYRTGAEQYF.

V is TRBV20-1 and J is TRBJ2-3, with 8 bases identical to TRBD1. J gave up 0 bases and V 2 bases, and 1 base lay outside the gene matches. This CDR3 comprises 14 residues. From germline, CDR1 is DFQATT and CDR2 SNEGSKA (reference sequence). CDR3 protein: CSARRQGSTDTQYF. The CDR3 DNA follows: TGCAGTGCTAGAAGACAGGGGAGCACAGATACGCAGTATTTT.

This clonotype appeared many times. The chain combines TRBV10-3 with TRBJ2-3; no definite D call. CDR3 length: 12 residues. Between the trimmed V and J ends, which lost 10 bases and 3 bases, there was a span of 11 bases. CDR1 is ENHRY and CDR2 is SYGVKD in the germline V gene. CDR3 in amino acids: CATQSQTDTQYF. DNA for the CDR3: TGTGCCACCCAGTCTCAAACAGATACGCAGTATTTT.

A few counts support this clonotype. This sequence joins TRBV6-5 and TRBJ2-1, with 7 bases that match TRBD1. The germline gives CDR1 MNHEY, CDR2 SVGAGI. With 6 bases clipped from V and 4 bases from J, the junction kept 12 bases outside the gene matches. The CDR3 spans 16 residues. The CDR3 spells CASSYDRAASYNEQFF. In DNA, the CDR3 is TGTGCCAGCAGCTACGACAGGGCCGCTAGTTACAATGAGCAGTTCTTC.

The gene calls are TRBV7-9 and TRBJ2-1; 10 bases agree with TRBD2. Losses at the gene ends were 2 bases for V and 3 bases for J; bases not matched to a gene: 4. The germline gives CDR1 SEHNR, CDR2 FQNEAQ (reference sequence). The CDR3 covers 16 residues. For the CDR3, the DNA is TGTGCCAGCAGCTTATTCCGGACTAGCGGCTACAATGAGCAGTTCTTC. Protein sequence: CASSLFRTSGYNEQFF.

The chain carries TRBV20-1 and TRBJ2-3; 8 nucleotides agree with TRBD2. CDR1 DFQATT and CDR2 SNEGSKA come from the germline V gene (reference sequence). This CDR3 has 15 residues. The V and J ends lost 2 bases and 3 bases, in that order; junction bases with no gene match: 7. The CDR3 DNA sequence: TGCAGTGCTAGAACGAGCGGGGGACCTACAGATACGCAGTATTTT. It is translated as CSARTSGGPTDTQYF.

This clonotype occurred a few times. The chain joins TRBV6-2 or TRBV6-3 to TRBJ1-2, with a tentative D call TRBD1 (5 bases). Per the germline V gene, CDR1 is MNHEY and CDR2 is SVGEGT. The CDR3 length is 14 residues. Trimming removed 0 bases from V and 1 base from J, with 6 bases in between. The CDR3 nucleotides are TGTGCCAGCAGTTACTCCGGGGGTAACTATGGCTACACCTTC. As protein: CASSYSGGNYGYTF.

This chain connects TRBV5-1 to TRBJ1-2; the D gene is possibly TRBD1 (6 bases). The V and J ends lost 0 bases and 6 bases respectively, with 9 bases between them. Germline values: CDR1 SGHRS, CDR2 YFSETQ. CDR3 length equals 13 residues. CDR3 sequence (DNA): TGCGCCAGCAGCTTGGACAGGGTTAATGGCTACACCTTC. Protein product: CASSLDRVNGYTF.